The 27 T cell receptor beta chains given below trace back to one sample, sequenced in a study of cytomegalovirus exposure and HLA in healthy donors. The primer mix had 60 Vbeta and 13 Jbeta primers. The table came from immunoSEQ multiplex PCR; TCRdb's copy has only in-frame clones and leaves some out. The sample comprises fewer than 200,000 clones, approximately 72% of which are singletons, and roughly 2% rests with the top ten. Sample: PBMCs. The receptors shown here come from a female donor in good health and CMV-seronegative.

The rearrangement uses TRBV6-1 and TRBJ1-2; TRBD1 agrees at 8 bases. J was trimmed by 4 bases and V by 7 bases; bases with no gene match: 5. The CDR3 length is 13 residues. Germline values: CDR1 MNHNS, CDR2 SASEGT. CDR3 nucleotides: TGTGCCAGCACAGGGGGCGCCGGCTATGGCTACACCTTC. This translates into CASTGGAGYGYTF.

The chain carries TRBV27 and TRBJ2-7; 8 bases are a match to TRBD1. The CDR3 is 14 amino acids. Per germline, CDR1 MNHEY and CDR2 SMNVEV (reference sequence). The V and J ends lost 2 bases and 5 bases, in that order; junction bases with no gene match: 5. CDR3 in amino acids: CASSLRTGIDEQYF. CDR3 bases: TGTGCCAGCAGTTTAAGGACAGGGATCGACGAGCAGTACTTC.

This sequence joins TRBV10-3 and TRBJ1-2; D is perhaps TRBD1 (5 bases). The CDR3 runs 13 residues. In germline, CDR1 is ENHRY, CDR2 SYGVKD. The V gene lost 0 bases and the J gene lost 7 bases, with 9 bases spanning the gap. CDR3 residues: CAISESIRGGYTF. DNA of the CDR3: TGTGCCATCAGTGAGTCGATTAGGGGTGGCTACACCTTC.

This sequence joins TRBV6-5 and TRBJ1-1; D perhaps matches TRBD1 (6 bases). The ends were cut back, 7 bases at V and 11 bases at J, with 20 bases in the middle. This CDR3 is built from 13 residues. The germline gives CDR1 MNHEY, CDR2 SVGAGI. The CDR3 protein is CASTRSAGAGAFF. The CDR3 DNA reads TGTGCCAGCACCCGCAGTGCAGGGGCCGGCGCTTTCTTT.

This chain connects TRBV7-2 to TRBJ1-1; no definite D call. Trimming shortened V by 2 bases and J by 3 bases, and 4 bases separated the two germline ends. The germline V gene has CDR1 SGHTA and CDR2 FQGNSA. The CDR3 length is 12 residues. DNA of the CDR3: TGTGCCAGCAGCTTACCCTACACTGAAGCTTTCTTT. This gives the protein CASSLPYTEAFF.

V usage is TRBV9 and J usage is TRBJ2-7, with TRBD2 matching over 8 bases. Germline V CDR1 and CDR2: SGDLS, YYNGEE. This CDR3 region has 15 residues. The V gene end was trimmed by 0 bases and the J gene end by 2 bases; junction bases not matched to a gene: 4. The CDR3 loop reads CASSVAGGGAYEQYF. CDR3 in DNA: TGTGCCAGCAGCGTAGCGGGAGGGGGGGCCTACGAGCAGTACTTC.

This chain joins TRBV19 and TRBJ2-5; TRBD1 agrees at 9 bases. J lost 5 bases, V lost 6 bases, and 10 bases had no gene match. This CDR3 contains 15 residues. Germline values: CDR1 LNHDA, CDR2 SQIVND (reference sequence). The CDR3 region has the DNA TGTGCCAGTAGGCAAACAGGGGGCTTACTGGAGACCCAGTACTTC. Translation: CASRQTGGLLETQYF.

This clone was detected only once. The rearrangement uses TRBV13 and TRBJ1-2; 10 positions match TRBD1. V lost 5 bases, J lost 3 bases, and 3 bases stayed unmatched. Germline-derived CDR1 and CDR2 are PRHDT and FYEKMQ (reference sequence). There are 14 residues in the CDR3. The CDR3 sequence: CASSLDRGDYGYTF. DNA of the CDR3: TGTGCCAGCAGCCTGGACAGGGGGGACTATGGCTACACCTTC.

The chain has TRBV25-1 and TRBJ1-1; possible D gene TRBD1, 5 bases. Germline loops: CDR1 MGHDK, CDR2 SYGVNS. V was trimmed by 3 bases and J by 4 bases, leaving 12 bases between them. This CDR3 is 14 amino acids long. The CDR3 region is CASSDRDRGTEAFF. In nucleotides, the CDR3 is TGTGCCAGCAGTGACAGGGATCGTGGCACTGAAGCTTTCTTT.

As concerns this clone: This same CDR3 is encoded by further DNA sequences in the sample. The chain uses TRBV2 and TRBJ1-1; weak D call: TRBD1 (5 bases). The germline V and J ends were trimmed by 8 bases and 10 bases, with 23 bases remaining between them. CDR1 is SNHLY, CDR2 FYNNEI, per germline. The CDR3 is made up of 14 amino acids. In DNA form, the CDR3 reads TGTGCCAGCTGGTCCTTTGGACACCGCTCCGGAGCTTTCTTT. Translating gives CASWSFGHRSGAFF. Combining the CDR3 with reference TRBV2 and TRBJ1-1 gives the whole variable domain EPEVTQTPSHQVTQMGQEVILRCVPISNHLYFYWYRQILGQKVEFLVSFYNNEISEKSEIFDDQFSVERPDGSNFTLKIRSTKLEDSAMYFCASWSFGHRSGAFFGQGTRLTVV.

The J gene is TRBJ2-7, the V gene TRBV6-1, with 8 bases matching TRBD1. The germline V gene encodes CDR1 MNHNS and CDR2 SASEGT. The CDR3 consists of 14 residues. Unmatched junction bases numbered 4, after V lost 3 bases and J lost 3 bases. The CDR3 bases are TGTGCCAGCAGTGAGGAGGACAGGGACTACGAGCAGTACTTC. This codes for CASSEEDRDYEQYF.

The V call is TRBV5-1, the J call TRBJ2-1, with D possibly matching TRBD2 (6 bases). CDR3 length: 15 residues. CDR1 is SGHRS, CDR2 YFSETQ, per germline. V lost 0 bases and J lost 7, with 14 bases in between. The CDR3 region has the DNA TGCGCCAGCAGCTTGGCGGCGGGGCCAGGGAATGAGCAGTTCTTC. This sequence encodes CASSLAAGPGNEQFF.

The chain recombines TRBV27 with TRBJ2-7, with D unclear. This CDR3 is built from 13 residues. Germline V gene sequence: CDR1 MNHEY, CDR2 SMNVEV (reference sequence). The V end lost 2 bases, the J end lost 4 bases, and 9 bases lay between the germline ends. DNA for the CDR3: TGTGCCAGCAGTTTAAGGTTCGGGTACGAGCAGTACTTC. Translation gives CASSLRFGYEQYF.

This rearrangement joins TRBV5-4 to TRBJ2-6; the match to TRBD2 covers 7 bases. This CDR3 has 15 residues. Germline CDR1 SGHNT, CDR2 YYREEE (reference sequence). V shed 4 bases, J shed 2 bases, and the junction held 3 bases outside the gene matches. DNA for the CDR3: TGTGCCAGCAGCGATCGGGGGGCTGGGGCCAACGTCCTGACTTTC. Its protein is CASSDRGAGANVLTF.

This clone showed up just a few times. The V and J genes are TRBV27 and TRBJ2-7; TRBD1 matches at 8 bases. Germline V gene lookup returns CDR1 MNHEY and CDR2 SMNVEV (reference sequence). The trim removed 4 bases at V and 1 base at J, leaving 6 bases unmatched. The CDR3 is 15 residues long. This CDR3 reads CASSWAGTGSYEQYF. CDR3 bases: TGTGCCAGCAGTTGGGCCGGGACAGGATCCTACGAGCAGTACTTC.

The V call is TRBV9, the J call TRBJ2-3; D may be TRBD1 (5 bases). The CDR3 extends over 14 amino acids. CDR1 SGDLS and CDR2 YYNGEE come from the germline V gene. The V and J ends lost 0 bases and 6 bases respectively, with 11 bases between them. The CDR3 spells CASSVDPQGDTQYF. CDR3 nucleotide sequence: TGTGCCAGCAGCGTAGACCCCCAGGGCGATACGCAGTATTTT.

The CDR3 here is CASKEQGGPNYGYTF. CDR3 coding DNA: TGTGCCAGTAAGGAACAGGGAGGGCCTAACTATGGCTACACCTTC. This rearrangement joins TRBV19 to TRBJ1-2, with D tentatively TRBD1 (6 bases). This CDR3 spans 15 amino acids. Trimming took 7 bases from V and 0 from J, leaving 15 bases between them. Germline-derived CDR1 and CDR2 are LNHDA and SQIVND (reference sequence). Variable domain in full (rest from reference TRBV19 and TRBJ1-2): DGGITQSPKYLFRKEGQNVTLSCEQNLNHDAMYWYRQDPGQGLRLIYYSQIVNDFQKGDIAEGYSVSREKKESFPLTVTSAQKNPTAFYLCASKEQGGPNYGYTFGSGTRLTVV.

This clone showed up just a few times. Here the CDR3 reads CASSRVTSGATVEQYF. CDR3 DNA sequence: TGCGCCAGCAGCCGAGTTACTAGCGGGGCCACGGTAGAGCAGTACTTC. The rearrangement uses TRBV4-1 and TRBJ2-7; TRBD2 agrees at 10 bases. This CDR3 region has 16 residues. V shed 4 bases and J 7 bases; nucleotides not matched to a gene: 13. Looked up from germline, CDR1 is MGHRA and CDR2 is YSYEKL.

V gene TRBV5-6 combines with J gene TRBJ1-5, with D tentatively TRBD1 (6 bases). The CDR3 consists of 15 residues. The germline V gene encodes CDR1 SGHDT and CDR2 YYEEEE. Trimming took off 0 bases at V and 5 bases at J, with 12 bases between the two ends. CDR3 sequence (DNA): TGTGCCAGCAGCTTGGGTGGACAGAGTTATCAGCCCCAGCATTTT. Protein sequence: CASSLGGQSYQPQHF.

V is TRBV2 and J is TRBJ2-3; a possible D gene is TRBD2 (6 bases). Germline V gene sequence: CDR1 SNHLY, CDR2 FYNNEI. Trimming removed 4 bases from V and 2 bases from J, with 7 bases in between. The CDR3 spans 13 residues. Here the CDR3 DNA reads TGTGCCAGCAGTGGGGGGGACACAGATACGCAGTATTTT. It specifies CASSGGDTDTQYF. The whole variable domain, remainder taken from reference TRBV2 and TRBJ2-3, is EPEVTQTPSHQVTQMGQEVILRCVPISNHLYFYWYRQILGQKVEFLVSFYNNEISEKSEIFDDQFSVERPDGSNFTLKIRSTKLEDSAMYFCASSGGDTDTQYFGPGTRLTVL.

The V call is TRBV14, the J call TRBJ2-3; D may be TRBD1 (6 bases). CDR1 is SGHDN and CDR2 is FVKESK in the germline V gene. V was cut by 6 bases and J by 2 bases, with 15 bases left in between. The CDR3 is made up of 15 amino acids. The CDR3 loop is CASSPGARDTDTQYF. DNA of the CDR3: TGTGCCAGCAGTCCAGGGGCTAGAGACACAGATACGCAGTATTTT.

This clone showed up just a few times. The gene calls are TRBV25-1 and TRBJ2-7; 7 nucleotides match TRBD2. This CDR3 region has 14 residues. V dropped 1 base and J dropped 3; count of bases not matched to a gene: 3. Germline V gene lookup returns CDR1 MGHDK and CDR2 SYGVNS. The CDR3 loop is CASSEWGEGYEQYF. Written as DNA, the CDR3 is TGTGCCAGCAGTGAATGGGGGGAGGGCTACGAGCAGTACTTC.

This chain joins TRBV30 and TRBJ1-1; D is unclear. The CDR3 sequence is 13 residues long. Germline V gives CDR1 GTSNPN, CDR2 SVGIG (reference sequence). Between the trimmed V and J ends, which lost 0 bases and 2 bases, there was a span of 7 bases. CDR3 residues: CAWSVYSNTEAFF. CDR3 bases: TGTGCCTGGAGTGTTTACAGCAACACTGAAGCTTTCTTT.

The rearrangement joins TRBV6-6 to TRBJ2-5, with a possible D match to TRBD2 (5 bases). The DNA end favors TRBJ2-7, so the J call may be wrong. The CDR3 runs to 14 residues. Germline V lookup: CDR1 MNHNY, CDR2 SVGAGI (reference sequence). CDR3 protein: CASSYSGMTYEQYF. The CDR3 DNA follows: TGTGCCAGCAGTTACTCCGGGATGACCTACGAGCAGTACTTC.

This chain uses TRBV5-4 with TRBJ2-1; 10 bases align to TRBD2. V lost 6 bases and J lost 5; bases outside the gene matches: 11. This CDR3 region has 16 residues. Germline assignment: CDR1 SGHNT and CDR2 YYREEE (reference sequence). The CDR3 DNA reads TGTGCCAGCACTACTGGGCACGGACTAGCGGACAATGAGCAGTTCTTC. It translates to CASTTGHGLADNEQFF.

The V and J genes are TRBV25-1 and TRBJ1-1; D is perhaps TRBD1 (5 bases). Trimming removed 3 bases at V and 3 bases at J, with 8 bases between. This CDR3 has 13 amino acids. Germline V gene lookup returns CDR1 MGHDK and CDR2 SYGVNS. CDR3 coding DNA: TGTGCCAGCAGTGATGGGGCCTACACTGAAGCTTTCTTT. This translates into CASSDGAYTEAFF.

The gene calls are TRBV2 and TRBJ2-5; 10 bases agree with TRBD2. The CDR3 length is 13 residues. CDR1 and CDR2 (germline): SNHLY, FYNNEI. The trim removed 7 bases at V and 14 bases at J, leaving 13 bases unmatched. For the CDR3, the DNA is TGTGCCAGCAAGGCTAGCGGGAGTGGGCGGTTTTACTTC. Amino acids: CASKASGSGRFYF.